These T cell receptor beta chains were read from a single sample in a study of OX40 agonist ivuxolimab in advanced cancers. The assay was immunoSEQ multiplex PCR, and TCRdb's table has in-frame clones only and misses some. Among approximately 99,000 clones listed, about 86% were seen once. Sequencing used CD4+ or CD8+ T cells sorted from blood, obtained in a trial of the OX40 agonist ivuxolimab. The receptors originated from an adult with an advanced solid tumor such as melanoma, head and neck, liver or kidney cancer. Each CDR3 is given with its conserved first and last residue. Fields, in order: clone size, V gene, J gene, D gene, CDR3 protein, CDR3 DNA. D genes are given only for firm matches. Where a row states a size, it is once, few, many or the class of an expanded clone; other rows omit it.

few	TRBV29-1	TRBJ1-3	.	CSALGDRSGNTIYF	TGCAGCGCCTTGGGGGACCGCTCTGGAAACACCATATATTTT
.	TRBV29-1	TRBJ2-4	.	CSVEDLGGPARKTGQYF	TGCAGCGTTGAAGATCTTGGGGGCCCAGCCCGAAAAACTGGTCAGTACTTC
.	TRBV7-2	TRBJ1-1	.	CASSPPRNTEAFF	TGTGCCAGCAGCCCACCGCGGAACACTGAAGCTTTCTTT
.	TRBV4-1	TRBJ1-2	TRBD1	CASSQPRDSYGYTF	TGCGCCAGCAGCCAACCACGGGACAGCTATGGCTACACCTTC
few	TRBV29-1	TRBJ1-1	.	CSVVGRTEAFF	TGCAGCGTTGTGGGCAGGACTGAAGCTTTCTTT
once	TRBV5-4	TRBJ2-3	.	CASSLAGVDTQYF	TGTGCCAGCAGCTTGGCAGGGGTAGATACGCAGTATTTT
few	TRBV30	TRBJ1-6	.	CAWSESLKSSYNSPLHF	TGTGCCTGGAGTGAGTCCCTCAAGAGCTCCTATAATTCACCCCTCCACTTT
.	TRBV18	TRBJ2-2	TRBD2	CASSSKGGIATGELFF	TGTGCCAGCTCATCGAAGGGAGGGATCGCCACCGGGGAGCTGTTTTTT
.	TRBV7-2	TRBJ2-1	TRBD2	CASSFSGLAGSEQFF	TGTGCCAGCAGCTTCTCCGGACTAGCGGGAAGTGAGCAGTTCTTC
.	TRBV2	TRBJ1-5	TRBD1	CASRTQGKGQPQHF	TGTGCCAGCAGAACACAGGGGAAAGGTCAGCCCCAGCATTTT
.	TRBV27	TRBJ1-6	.	CASSLSWDIVSPLHF	TGTGCCAGCAGTTTATCTTGGGATATTGTATCACCCCTCCACTTT
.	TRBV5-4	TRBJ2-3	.	CASSLASSTDTQYF	TGTGCCAGCAGCTTGGCCTCGAGCACAGATACGCAGTATTTT
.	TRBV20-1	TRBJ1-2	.	CSATGNYGYTF	TGCAGTGCCACAGGGAACTATGGCTACACCTTC
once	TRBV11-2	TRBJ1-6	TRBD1	CASSLRESYNRGNSPLHF	TGTGCCAGCAGCCTTAGGGAGAGTTATAACAGGGGAAATTCACCCCTCCACTTT
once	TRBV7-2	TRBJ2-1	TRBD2	CASSTRGAGGSSEQFF	TGTGCCAGCAGCACCCGGGGAGCGGGAGGAAGCAGTGAGCAGTTCTTC
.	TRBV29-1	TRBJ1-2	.	CSVKANYGYTF	TGCAGCGTTAAAGCTAACTATGGCTACACCTTC
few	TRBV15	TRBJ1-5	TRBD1	CATRPGQGIVWSNQPQHF	TGTGCCACCAGGCCGGGACAGGGCATTGTTTGGAGCAATCAGCCCCAGCATTTT
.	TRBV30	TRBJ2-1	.	CAWGGGGHEQFF	TGTGCCTGGGGGGGCGGTGGTCACGAGCAGTTCTTC
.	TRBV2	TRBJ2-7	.	CASSFFYEQYF	TGTGCCAGCAGTTTCTTCTACGAGCAGTACTTC
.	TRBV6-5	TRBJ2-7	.	CASSYGASSYEQYF	TGTGCCAGCAGTTACGGTGCTAGCTCCTACGAGCAGTACTTC
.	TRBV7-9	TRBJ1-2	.	CASSLVGYDYGYTF	TGTGCCAGCAGCTTAGTAGGGTACGACTATGGCTACACCTTC
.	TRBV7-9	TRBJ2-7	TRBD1	CASSLGTGNYEQYF	TGTGCCAGCAGCTTAGGGACAGGAAACTACGAGCAGTACTTC